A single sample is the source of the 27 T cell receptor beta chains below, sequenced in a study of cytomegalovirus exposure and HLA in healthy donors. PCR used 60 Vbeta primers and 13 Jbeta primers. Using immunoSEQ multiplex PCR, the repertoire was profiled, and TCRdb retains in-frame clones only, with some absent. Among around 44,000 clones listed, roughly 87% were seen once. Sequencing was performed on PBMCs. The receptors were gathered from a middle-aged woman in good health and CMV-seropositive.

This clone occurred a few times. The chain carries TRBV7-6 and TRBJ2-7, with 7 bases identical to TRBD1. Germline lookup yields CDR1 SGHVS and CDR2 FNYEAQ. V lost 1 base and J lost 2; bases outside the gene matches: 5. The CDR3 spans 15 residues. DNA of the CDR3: TGTGCCAGCAGCTTAGACAGGGGTCTTACCTACGAGCAGTACTTC. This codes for CASSLDRGLTYEQYF.

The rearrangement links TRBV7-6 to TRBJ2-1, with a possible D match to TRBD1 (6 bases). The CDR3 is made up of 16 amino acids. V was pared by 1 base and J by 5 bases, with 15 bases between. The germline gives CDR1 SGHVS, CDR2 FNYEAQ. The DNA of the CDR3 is TGTGCCAGCAGCTTAGTGCAGGGGCCTAGGAACAATGAGCAGTTCTTC. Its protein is CASSLVQGPRNNEQFF.

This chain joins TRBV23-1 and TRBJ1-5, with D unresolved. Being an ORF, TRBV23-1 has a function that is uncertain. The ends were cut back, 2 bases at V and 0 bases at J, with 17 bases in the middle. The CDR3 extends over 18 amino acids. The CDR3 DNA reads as TGCGCCAGCAGTCAAGGGCGAGTAAGTGGTTATAGCAATCAGCCCCAGCATTTT. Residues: CASSQGRVSGYSNQPQHF.

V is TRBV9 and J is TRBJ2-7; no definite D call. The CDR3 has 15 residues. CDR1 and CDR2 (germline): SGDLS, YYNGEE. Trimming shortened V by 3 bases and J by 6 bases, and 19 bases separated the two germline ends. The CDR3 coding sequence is TGTGCCAGCAGCGCTTCGACCGGGTCCCCTCTCGAGCAGTACTTC. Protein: CASSASTGSPLEQYF.

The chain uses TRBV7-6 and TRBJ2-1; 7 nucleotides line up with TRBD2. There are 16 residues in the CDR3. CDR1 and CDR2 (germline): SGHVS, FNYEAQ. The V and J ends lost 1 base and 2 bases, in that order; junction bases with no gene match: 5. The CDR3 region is CASSLDSGDAYNEQFF. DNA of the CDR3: TGTGCCAGCAGCTTAGACAGCGGGGATGCCTACAATGAGCAGTTCTTC.

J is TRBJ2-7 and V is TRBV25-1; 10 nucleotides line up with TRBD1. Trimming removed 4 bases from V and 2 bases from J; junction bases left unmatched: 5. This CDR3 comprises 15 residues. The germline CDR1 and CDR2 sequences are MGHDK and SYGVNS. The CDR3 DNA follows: TGTGCCAGCAGTGTTCCCGGGACAGGGGCCTACGAGCAGTACTTC. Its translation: CASSVPGTGAYEQYF.

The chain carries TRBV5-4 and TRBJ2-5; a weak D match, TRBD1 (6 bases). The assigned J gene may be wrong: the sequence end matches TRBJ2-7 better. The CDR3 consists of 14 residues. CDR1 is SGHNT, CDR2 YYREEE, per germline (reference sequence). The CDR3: CASSPQQGGYEQYF. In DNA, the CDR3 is TGTGCCAGCAGCCCCCAACAGGGTGGCTACGAGCAGTACTTC.

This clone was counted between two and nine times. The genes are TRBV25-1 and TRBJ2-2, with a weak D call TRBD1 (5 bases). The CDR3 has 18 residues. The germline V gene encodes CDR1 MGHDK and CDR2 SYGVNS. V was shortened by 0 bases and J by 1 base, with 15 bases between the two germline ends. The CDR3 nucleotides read TGTGCCAGCAGTGAATACCAGACAGAATCAATGAACACCGGGGAGCTGTTTTTT. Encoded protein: CASSEYQTESMNTGELFF.

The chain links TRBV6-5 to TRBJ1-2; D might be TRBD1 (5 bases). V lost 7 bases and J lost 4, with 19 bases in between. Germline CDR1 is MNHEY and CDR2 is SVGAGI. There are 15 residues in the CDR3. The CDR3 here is CASTPNAGDSYGYTF. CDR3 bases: TGTGCCAGCACCCCTAACGCGGGGGACTCCTATGGCTACACCTTC.

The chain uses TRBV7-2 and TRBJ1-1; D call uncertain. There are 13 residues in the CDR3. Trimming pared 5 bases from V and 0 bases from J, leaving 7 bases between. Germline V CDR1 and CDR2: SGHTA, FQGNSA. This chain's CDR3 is CASSPQMNTEAFF. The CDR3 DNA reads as TGTGCCAGCAGCCCCCAGATGAACACTGAAGCTTTCTTT.

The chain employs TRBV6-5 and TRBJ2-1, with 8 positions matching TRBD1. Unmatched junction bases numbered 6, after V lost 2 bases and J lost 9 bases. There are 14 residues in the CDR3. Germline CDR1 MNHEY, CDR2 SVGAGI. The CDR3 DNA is TGTGCCAGCAGTTACCGGACAGGGCCCCGTGAGCAGTTCTTC. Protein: CASSYRTGPREQFF.

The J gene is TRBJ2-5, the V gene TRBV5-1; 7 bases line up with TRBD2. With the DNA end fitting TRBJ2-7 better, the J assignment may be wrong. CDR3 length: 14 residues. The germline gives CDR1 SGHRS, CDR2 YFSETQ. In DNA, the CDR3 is TGCGCCAGCAGCGTGGATGGGGGGGTCTACGAGCAGTACTTC. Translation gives CASSVDGGVYEQYF.

The CDR3 sequence: CASSRGGMGRYEQYF. The CDR3 DNA reads TGTGCCAGCAGCCGCGGGGGGATGGGACGCTACGAGCAGTACTTC. The rearrangement uses TRBV6-5 and TRBJ2-7, with 8 bases that match TRBD2. With 6 bases clipped from V and 3 bases from J, the junction kept 10 bases outside the gene matches. CDR1 MNHEY and CDR2 SVGAGI come from the germline V gene. This CDR3 comprises 15 residues.

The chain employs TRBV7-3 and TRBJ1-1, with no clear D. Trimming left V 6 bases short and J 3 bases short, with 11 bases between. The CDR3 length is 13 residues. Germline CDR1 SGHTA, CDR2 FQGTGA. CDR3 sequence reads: CASRRQRDTEAFF. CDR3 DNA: TGTGCCAGCAGACGCCAACGGGACACTGAAGCTTTCTTT.

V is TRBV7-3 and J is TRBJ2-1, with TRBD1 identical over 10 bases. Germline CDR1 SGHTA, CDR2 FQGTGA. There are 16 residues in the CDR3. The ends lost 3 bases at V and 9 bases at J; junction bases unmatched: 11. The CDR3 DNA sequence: TGTGCCAGCAGCTTTAACGCCGGGACAGGGGAGGGTGAGCAGTTCTTC. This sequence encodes CASSFNAGTGEGEQFF.

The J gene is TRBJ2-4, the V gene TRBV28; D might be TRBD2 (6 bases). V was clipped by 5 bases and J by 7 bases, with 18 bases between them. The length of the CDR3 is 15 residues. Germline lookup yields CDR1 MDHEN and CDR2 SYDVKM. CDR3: CASSGGSGGFNIQYF. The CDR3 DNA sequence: TGTGCCAGCAGTGGGGGGAGCGGAGGTTTCAACATTCAGTACTTC.

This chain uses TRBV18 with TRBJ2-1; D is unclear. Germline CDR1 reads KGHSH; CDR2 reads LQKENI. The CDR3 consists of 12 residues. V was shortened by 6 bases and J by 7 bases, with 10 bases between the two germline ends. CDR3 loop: CASSLPGNEQFF. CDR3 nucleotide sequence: TGTGCCAGCTCCCTACCAGGAAATGAGCAGTTCTTC.

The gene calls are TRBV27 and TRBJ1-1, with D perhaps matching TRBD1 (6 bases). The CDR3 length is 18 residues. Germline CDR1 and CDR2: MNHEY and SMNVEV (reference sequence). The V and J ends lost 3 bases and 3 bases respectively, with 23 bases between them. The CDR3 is CASSFGIVGGGWDTEAFF. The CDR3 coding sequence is TGTGCCAGCAGTTTTGGTATCGTTGGGGGGGGCTGGGACACTGAAGCTTTCTTT.

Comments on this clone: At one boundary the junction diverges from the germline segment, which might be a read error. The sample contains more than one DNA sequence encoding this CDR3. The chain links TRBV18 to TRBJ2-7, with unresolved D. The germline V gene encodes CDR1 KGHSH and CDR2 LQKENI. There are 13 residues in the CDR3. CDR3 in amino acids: CVSSLSAGYEQYF. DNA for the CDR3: TGTGTCAGCTCACTTTCAGCCGGGTACGAGCAGTACTTC.

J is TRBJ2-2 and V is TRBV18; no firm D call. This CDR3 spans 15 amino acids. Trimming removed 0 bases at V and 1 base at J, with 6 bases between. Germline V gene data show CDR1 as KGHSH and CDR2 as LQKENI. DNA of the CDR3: TGTGCCAGCTCACCACCCCCCCTGAACACCGGGGAGCTGTTTTTT. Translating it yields CASSPPPLNTGELFF.

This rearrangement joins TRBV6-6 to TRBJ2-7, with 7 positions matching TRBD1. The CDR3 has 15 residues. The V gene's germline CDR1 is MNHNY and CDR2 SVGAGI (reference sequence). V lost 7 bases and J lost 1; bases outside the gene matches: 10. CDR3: CASNLGQAFSYEQYF. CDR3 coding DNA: TGTGCCAGCAACTTAGGACAGGCCTTTTCCTACGAGCAGTACTTC.

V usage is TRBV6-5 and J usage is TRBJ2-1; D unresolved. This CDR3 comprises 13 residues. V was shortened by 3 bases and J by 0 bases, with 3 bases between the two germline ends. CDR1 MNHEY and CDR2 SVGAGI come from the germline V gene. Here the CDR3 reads CASSYNSYNEQFF. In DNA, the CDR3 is TGTGCCAGCAGTTATAACTCCTACAATGAGCAGTTCTTC.

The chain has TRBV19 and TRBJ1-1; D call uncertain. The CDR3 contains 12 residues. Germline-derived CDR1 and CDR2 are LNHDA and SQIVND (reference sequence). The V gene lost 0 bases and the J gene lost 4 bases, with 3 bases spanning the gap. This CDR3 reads CASSIDFTEAFF. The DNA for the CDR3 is TGTGCCAGTAGTATAGACTTCACTGAAGCTTTCTTT.

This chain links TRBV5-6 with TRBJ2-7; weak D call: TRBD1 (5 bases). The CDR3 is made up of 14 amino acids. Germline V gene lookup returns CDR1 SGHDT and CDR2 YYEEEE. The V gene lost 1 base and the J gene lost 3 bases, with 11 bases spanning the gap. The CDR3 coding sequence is TGTGCCAGCAGCTTGAGGTTAGGGGACTACGAGCAGTACTTC. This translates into CASSLRLGDYEQYF.

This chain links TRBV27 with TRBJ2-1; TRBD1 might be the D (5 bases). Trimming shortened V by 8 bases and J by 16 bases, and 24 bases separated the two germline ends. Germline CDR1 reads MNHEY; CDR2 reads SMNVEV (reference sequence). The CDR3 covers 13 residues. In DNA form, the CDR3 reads TGTGCCAGCGGCCGTCTTCAGAAGGACAAATATTTCTTC. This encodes CASGRLQKDKYFF.

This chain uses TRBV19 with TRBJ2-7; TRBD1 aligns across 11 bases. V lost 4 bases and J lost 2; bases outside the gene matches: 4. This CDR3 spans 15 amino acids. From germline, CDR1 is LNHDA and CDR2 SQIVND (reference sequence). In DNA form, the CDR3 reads TGTGCCAGTAGTACCGGACAGGGGGCTGCCTACGAGCAGTACTTC. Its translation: CASSTGQGAAYEQYF.

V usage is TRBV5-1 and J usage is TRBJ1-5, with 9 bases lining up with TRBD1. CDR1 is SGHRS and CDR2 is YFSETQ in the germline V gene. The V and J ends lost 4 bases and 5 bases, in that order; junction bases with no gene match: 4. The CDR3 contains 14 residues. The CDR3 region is CASSPGQGDQPQHF. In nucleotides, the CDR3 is TGCGCCAGCAGCCCGGGACAGGGCGATCAGCCCCAGCATTTT.